One sample yielded the 7 T cell receptor beta chains listed below, sequenced in a study of memory CD4+ T cells and cytomegalovirus serostatus. Single viable CD3+CD4+CD8-CD45RO+ cells were sorted as the memory CD4+ T cells. The repertoire was sequenced with immunoSEQ multiplex PCR; TCRdb's copy has only in-frame clones and lacks some. Among about 100,000 clones listed, 80% were seen once. Sample: memory CD4+ T cells from blood. All receptors derive from an adult in good health and CMV-seropositive.

The table lists this clone with a few counts. J is TRBJ2-1 and V is TRBV7-2; D possibly uses TRBD1 or TRBD2 (6 bases each). Germline V CDR1 and CDR2: SGHTA, FQGNSA. The CDR3 runs 15 residues. Trimming took 2 bases from V and 2 from J, leaving 10 bases between them. The chain's CDR3 is CASSLRRGPYNEQFF. The CDR3, as DNA: TGTGCCAGCAGCTTACGACGGGGGCCCTACAATGAGCAGTTCTTC.

The J gene is TRBJ2-5, the V gene TRBV7-3, with TRBD2 matching over 11 bases. Unmatched junction bases numbered 4, after V lost 2 bases and J lost 5 bases. This CDR3 contains 15 residues. Germline CDR1 and CDR2: SGHTA and FQGTGA. DNA of the CDR3: TGTGCCAGCAGCTTACGGGCTAGCGGGAGGGAGACCCAGTACTTC. Translated: CASSLRASGRETQYF.

The V call is TRBV18, the J call TRBJ1-1; tentative D call: TRBD1 (6 bases). CDR1 and CDR2 (germline): KGHSH, LQKENI. The CDR3 contains 14 residues. V dropped 5 bases and J dropped 2 bases, with 12 bases sitting between them. CDR3 sequence: CASSSQGRNTEAFF. The CDR3 region has the DNA TGTGCCAGCTCATCGCAGGGGCGAAACACTGAAGCTTTCTTT.

This chain connects TRBV11-3 to TRBJ2-7; weak D call: TRBD1 (6 bases). Germline V CDR1 and CDR2: SGHNT, YENEEA. The CDR3 is made up of 14 amino acids. Trimming cost V 4 bases and J 0 bases, with 10 bases left between them. This CDR3 is CASSSGTSSYEQYF. The DNA for the CDR3 is TGTGCCAGCAGCTCCGGGACATCCTCCTACGAGCAGTACTTC. The complete variable domain, with remaining parts taken from reference TRBV11-3 and TRBJ2-7, reads EAGVVQSPRYKIIEKKQPVAFWCNPISGHNTLYWYLQNLGQGPELLIRYENEEAVDDSQLPKDRFSAERLKGVDSTLKIQPAELGDSAVYLCASSSGTSSYEQYFGPGTRLTVT.

The J gene is TRBJ1-5, the V gene TRBV6-1; 9 positions agree with TRBD1. The CDR3 length is 15 residues. Germline values: CDR1 MNHNS, CDR2 SASEGT. Trimming removed 4 bases from V and 7 bases from J; junction bases left unmatched: 8. CDR3 protein: CASSAPGQGGQPQHF. CDR3 DNA sequence: TGTGCCAGCAGTGCCCCGGGACAGGGTGGACAGCCCCAGCATTTT.

The CDR3 spells CASGGGQGDGYTF. The CDR3 DNA follows: TGTGCCAGCGGGGGAGGACAGGGGGATGGCTACACCTTC. V usage is TRBV28 and J usage is TRBJ1-2; TRBD1 matches at 10 bases. Germline V gene sequence: CDR1 MDHEN, CDR2 SYDVKM. With V trimmed by 8 bases and J by 6 bases, 6 bases remained unmatched. This CDR3 contains 13 residues.

This chain uses TRBV5-1 with TRBJ2-3, with 7 bases matching TRBD1. Germline V lookup: CDR1 SGHRS, CDR2 YFSETQ. Trimming removed 4 bases from V and 4 bases from J; junction bases left unmatched: 6. There are 14 residues in the CDR3. CDR3 sequence reads: CASSPGTGADTQYF. The CDR3 nucleotides are TGCGCCAGCAGCCCAGGAACAGGGGCAGATACGCAGTATTTT.